The entry that follows covers one T cell receptor (beta chain) sequence. This record comes from a study of blood T cell repertoires in COVID-19. Study-level background: PBMCs, B-cell-depleted T cells, or T cells provided the cDNA or gDNA that made up the material.

Germline values: CDR1 MNHEY, CDR2 SVGAGI. The length of the CDR3 is 15 residues. V lost 7 bases and J lost 2, with 15 bases in between. Original data processing: Amplification of reference gene primers provided the estimated nucleated cell counts. Produced via immunoSEQ multiplex PCR; TCRdb's table is partial and in-frame only. That table furnishes V, J and clone size, whereas the DNA furnished D and trimming. The table records over 90,000 clones, over 75% of them present only once. The sample consisted of peripheral blood. The receptor's source is a human donor in a cohort sampled during active or convalescent COVID-19. This chain connects TRBV6-5 to TRBJ1-3; D might be TRBD1 (5 bases). CDR3 amino acids: CASTQPAGPGNTIYF. Here the CDR3 DNA reads TGTGCCAGCACTCAACCGGCAGGGCCTGGAAACACCATATATTTT.